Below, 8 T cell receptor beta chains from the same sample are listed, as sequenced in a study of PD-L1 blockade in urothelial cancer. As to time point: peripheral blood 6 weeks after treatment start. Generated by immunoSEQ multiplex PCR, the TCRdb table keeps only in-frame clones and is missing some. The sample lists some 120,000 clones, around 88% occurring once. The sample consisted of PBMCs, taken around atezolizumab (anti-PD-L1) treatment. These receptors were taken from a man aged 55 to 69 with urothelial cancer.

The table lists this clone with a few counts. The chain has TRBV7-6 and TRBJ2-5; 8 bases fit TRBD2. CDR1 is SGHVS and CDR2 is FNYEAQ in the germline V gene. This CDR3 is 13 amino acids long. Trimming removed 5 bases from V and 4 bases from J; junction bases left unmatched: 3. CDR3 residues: CASSAGGGETQYF. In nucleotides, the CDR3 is TGTGCCAGCAGCGCCGGGGGGGGAGAGACCCAGTACTTC.

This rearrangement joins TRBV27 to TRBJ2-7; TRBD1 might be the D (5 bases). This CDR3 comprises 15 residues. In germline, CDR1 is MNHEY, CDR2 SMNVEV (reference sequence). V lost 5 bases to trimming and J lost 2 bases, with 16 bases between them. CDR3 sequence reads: CASSPQGWATYEQYF. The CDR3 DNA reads TGTGCCAGCAGTCCCCAGGGCTGGGCGACCTACGAGCAGTACTTC.

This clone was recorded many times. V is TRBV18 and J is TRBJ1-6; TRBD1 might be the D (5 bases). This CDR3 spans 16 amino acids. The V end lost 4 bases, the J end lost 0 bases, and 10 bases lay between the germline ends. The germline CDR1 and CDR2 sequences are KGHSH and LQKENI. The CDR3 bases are TGTGCCAGCTCACGCGACAGTAGCTCCTATAATTCACCCCTCCACTTT. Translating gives CASSRDSSSYNSPLHF.

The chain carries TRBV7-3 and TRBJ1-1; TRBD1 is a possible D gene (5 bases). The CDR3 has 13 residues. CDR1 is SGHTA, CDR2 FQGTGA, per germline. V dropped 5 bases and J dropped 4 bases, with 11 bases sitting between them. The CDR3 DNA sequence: TGTGCCAGCAGCCCGCAGGGATTCACTGAAGCTTTCTTT. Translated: CASSPQGFTEAFF. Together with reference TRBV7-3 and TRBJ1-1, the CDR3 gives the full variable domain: GAGVSQTPSNKVTEKGKYVELRCDPISGHTALYWYRQSLGQGPEFLIYFQGTGAADDSGLPNDRFFAVRPEGSVSTLKIQRTERGDSAVYLCASSPQGFTEAFFGQGTRLTVV.

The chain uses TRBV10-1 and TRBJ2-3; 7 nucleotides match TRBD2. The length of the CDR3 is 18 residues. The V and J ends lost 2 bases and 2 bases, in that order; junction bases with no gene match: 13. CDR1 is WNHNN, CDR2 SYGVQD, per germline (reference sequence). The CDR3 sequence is CASSEVSGDYPDTDTQYF. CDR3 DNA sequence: TGCGCCAGCAGTGAGGTGTCGGGGGACTACCCAGACACAGATACGCAGTATTTT.

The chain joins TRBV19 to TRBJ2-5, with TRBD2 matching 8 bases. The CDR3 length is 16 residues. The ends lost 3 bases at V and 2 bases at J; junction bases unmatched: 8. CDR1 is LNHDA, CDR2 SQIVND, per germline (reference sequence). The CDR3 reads CASSIWSGSRQETQYF. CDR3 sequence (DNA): TGTGCCAGTAGTATTTGGAGCGGGAGTCGTCAAGAGACCCAGTACTTC.

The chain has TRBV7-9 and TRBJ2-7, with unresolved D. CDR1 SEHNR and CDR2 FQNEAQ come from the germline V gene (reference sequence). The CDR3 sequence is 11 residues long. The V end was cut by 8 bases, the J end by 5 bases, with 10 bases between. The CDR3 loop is CASSLKNEQYF. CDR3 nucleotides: TGTGCCAGCTCACTAAAAAACGAGCAGTACTTC.

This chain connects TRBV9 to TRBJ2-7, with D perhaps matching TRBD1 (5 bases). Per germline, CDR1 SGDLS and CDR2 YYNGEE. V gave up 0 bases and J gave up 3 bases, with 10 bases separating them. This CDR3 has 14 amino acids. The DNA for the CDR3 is TGTGCCAGCAGCGTAGAGGGAAGGGGCTACGAGCAGTACTTC. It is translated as CASSVEGRGYEQYF.